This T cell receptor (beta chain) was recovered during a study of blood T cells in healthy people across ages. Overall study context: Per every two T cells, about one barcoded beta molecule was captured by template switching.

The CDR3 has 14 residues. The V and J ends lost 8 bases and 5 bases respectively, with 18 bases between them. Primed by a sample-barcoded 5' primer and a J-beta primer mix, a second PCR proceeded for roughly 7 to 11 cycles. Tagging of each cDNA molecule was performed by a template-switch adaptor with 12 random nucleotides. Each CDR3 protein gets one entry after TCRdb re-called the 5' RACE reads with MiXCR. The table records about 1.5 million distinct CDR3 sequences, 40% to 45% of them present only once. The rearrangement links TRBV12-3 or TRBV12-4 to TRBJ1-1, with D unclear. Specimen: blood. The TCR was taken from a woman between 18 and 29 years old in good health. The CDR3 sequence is CASSIRASGTEAFF. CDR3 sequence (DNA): TGTGCCAGCTCTATACGAGCTTCTGGGACTGAAGCTTTCTTT.